The rows below give T cell receptor beta chains drawn from one sample of a study of T cell repertoires in cytomegalovirus infection. TCRdb passed the reads through MiXCR, listing each CDR3 protein once. Found here are roughly 200,000 distinct CDR3 sequences, about 18% of them singletons; the top ten hold around 27%. The sample consisted of CD8+ T cells from PBMCs. All receptors come from a human donor in good health (CMV status not recorded). Some clones in this sample may be carry-over from other donors' samples. CDR3s include the opening cysteine and the closing phenylalanine or tryptophan. The D gene is left open where the match is weak. Some rows have no size entry. The others give once, few or many, or a class for an expanded clone.

D gene,V gene,clone size,J gene,CDR3 length,CDR3 DNA,CDR3 protein
TRBD1,TRBV6-2/TRBV6-3,-,TRBJ2-2,17,TGTGCCAGCAGTTACCCCAGGACAGGGGTGAGCACCGGGGAGCTGTTTTTT,CASSYPRTGVSTGELFF
TRBD1,TRBV28,many,TRBJ2-7,14,TGTGCCAGCAGCGAGACAGGGGGCGCCTACGAGCAGTACTTC,CASSETGGAYEQYF
-,TRBV7-6,few,TRBJ1-2,12,TGTGCCAGCAGCTTTGGGCGAGATGGCTACACCTTC,CASSFGRDGYTF
-,TRBV5-1,-,TRBJ2-2,14,TGCGCCAGCAGCTTGGATCTGGGAGCCGGGGAGCTGTTTTTT,CASSLDLGAGELFF
-,TRBV29-1,-,TRBJ1-1,12,TGCAGCGTTGATAAGGGGCCCACTGAAGCTTTCTTT,CSVDKGPTEAFF
TRBD1,TRBV28,-,TRBJ2-7,15,TGTGCCAGCAGTTTAAACAGGGGGCTGGAGGGTGAGCAGTACTTC,CASSLNRGLEGEQYF
TRBD1,TRBV18,few,TRBJ1-4,16,TGTGCCAGCTCTAACCCTCGTACAGGGGGTGGTGAAAAACTGTTTTTT,CASSNPRTGGGEKLFF
TRBD1,TRBV28,-,TRBJ1-6,16,TGTGCCAGCACCTCCGACAGGGGGATTTATAATTCACCCCTCCACTTT,CASTSDRGIYNSPLHF
-,TRBV5-1,few,TRBJ2-7,15,TGCGCCAGCAGCTTGGAGGGGAACCCGACCTACGAGCAGTACTTC,CASSLEGNPTYEQYF
-,TRBV7-8,-,TRBJ1-1,11,TGTGCCAGCAGCTGGAACACTGAAGCTTTCTTT,CASSWNTEAFF
-,TRBV6-5,-,TRBJ2-7,13,TGTGCCAGCAGTTACGCGAGGGCCTACGAGCAGTACTTC,CASSYARAYEQYF
TRBD2,TRBV2,many,TRBJ2-3,16,TGTGCCAGCTCTGGGGCTAGCGGGGGATTCACAGATACGCAGTATTTT,CASSGASGGFTDTQYF
-,TRBV14,few,TRBJ2-7,14,TGTGCCAGCAGCGTCCACAGGGCCCCCTACGAGCAGTACTTC,CASSVHRAPYEQYF
-,TRBV7-6,few,TRBJ1-6,15,TGTGCCAGCAGCTTAGGGGACTCCTATAATTCACCCCTCCACTTT,CASSLGDSYNSPLHF
-,TRBV7-2,few,TRBJ2-7,15,TGTGCCAGCAGCTCAGCGAGGGAGGTCTCCTACGAGCAGTACTTC,CASSSAREVSYEQYF
TRBD1,TRBV12-3/TRBV12-4,-,TRBJ2-7,17,TGTGCCAGCAGTTTAGGCCGAAGGACAGGCCTCCCCTACGAGCAGTACTTC,CASSLGRRTGLPYEQYF
-,TRBV2,-,TRBJ2-3,16,TGTGCCAGCAGTGAAGATTCGGGGCTGAGCACAGATACGCAGTATTTT,CASSEDSGLSTDTQYF
-,TRBV7-2,few,TRBJ2-3,15,TGTGCCAGCAGCTTAGTGGCGGTGCGCACAGATACGCAGTATTTT,CASSLVAVRTDTQYF
TRBD1,TRBV7-2,few,TRBJ1-2,15,TGTGCCAGCAGCTACCGGGACAGAGGACCCTATGGCTACACCTTC,CASSYRDRGPYGYTF
-,TRBV7-2,few,TRBJ1-5,14,TGTGCCAGCAGCTTTTTCGACAGCAATCAGCCCCAGCATTTT,CASSFFDSNQPQHF
-,TRBV6-2/TRBV6-3,few,TRBJ2-5,12,TGTGCCAGCAGTTACTCGAGGGAGACCCAGTACTTC,CASSYSRETQYF
-,TRBV12-3/TRBV12-4,-,TRBJ2-7,16,TGTGCCAGCAGTTCCCCCCTATCCGTATACCCCTACGAGCAGTACTTC,CASSSPLSVYPYEQYF